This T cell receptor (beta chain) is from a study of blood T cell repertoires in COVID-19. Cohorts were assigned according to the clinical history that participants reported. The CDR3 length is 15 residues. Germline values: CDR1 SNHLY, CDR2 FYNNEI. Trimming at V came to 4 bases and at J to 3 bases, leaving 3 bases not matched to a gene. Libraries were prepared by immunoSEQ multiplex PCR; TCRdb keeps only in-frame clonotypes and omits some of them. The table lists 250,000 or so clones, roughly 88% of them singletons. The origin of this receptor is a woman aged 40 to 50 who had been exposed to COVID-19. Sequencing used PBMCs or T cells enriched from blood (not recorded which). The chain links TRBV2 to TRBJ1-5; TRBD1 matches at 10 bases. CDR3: CASSAGTGVNQPQHF. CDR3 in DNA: TGTGCCAGCAGTGCGGGGACAGGGGTCAATCAGCCCCAGCATTTT.